This is a list of T cell receptor beta chains from one sample in a study of blood T cell repertoires in COVID-19. The repertoire was sequenced with immunoSEQ multiplex PCR; TCRdb's copy has only in-frame clones and lacks some. Of about 120,000 clones in the sample, 85% to 90% were seen once. The sample was peripheral blood. The receptor set was obtained from a woman in her seventies with acute or convalescent COVID-19. Both conserved end residues are part of each CDR3. D genes are given only for firm matches. Not all rows give a size; the values are once, few, many and, for expanded clones, a class.

cdr3_aa: CASSQTDYLNQPQHF
cdr3_nt: TGTGCCAGCAGCCAAACAGACTACCTCAATCAGCCCCAGCATTTT
clone_size: -
v_call: TRBV28
d_call: -
j_call: TRBJ1-5

cdr3_aa: CASSLGGTGVNTEAFF
cdr3_nt: TGCGCCAGCAGTTTGGGTGGGACAGGGGTCAACACTGAAGCTTTCTTT
clone_size: -
v_call: TRBV5-1
d_call: TRBD1
j_call: TRBJ1-1

cdr3_aa: CASRYQGQGTYEQYF
cdr3_nt: TGTGCCAGCAGGTACCAGGGACAGGGAACCTACGAGCAGTACTTC
clone_size: -
v_call: TRBV2
d_call: TRBD1
j_call: TRBJ2-7

cdr3_aa: CASSGGADTEAFF
cdr3_nt: TGTGCCAGTAGCGGGGGGGCGGACACTGAAGCTTTCTTT
clone_size: -
v_call: TRBV19
d_call: -
j_call: TRBJ1-1

cdr3_aa: CASSSRQGAQPQHF
cdr3_nt: TGTGCCAGCAGCTCTAGACAGGGGGCTCAGCCCCAGCATTTT
clone_size: -
v_call: TRBV5-6
d_call: TRBD1
j_call: TRBJ1-5

cdr3_aa: CASNGEQNYGYTF
cdr3_nt: TGTGCCAGCAACGGAGAACAAAACTATGGCTACACCTTC
clone_size: -
v_call: TRBV2
d_call: -
j_call: TRBJ1-2

cdr3_aa: CAGDRGQNNEQFF
cdr3_nt: TGTGCCGGCGACAGGGGGCAAAACAATGAGCAGTTCTTC
clone_size: once
v_call: TRBV2
d_call: TRBD1
j_call: TRBJ2-1

cdr3_aa: CASRMTGGSQPQHF
cdr3_nt: TGTGCCAGCAGGATGACAGGGGGCAGTCAGCCCCAGCATTTT
clone_size: -
v_call: TRBV6-5
d_call: TRBD1
j_call: TRBJ1-5

cdr3_aa: CASSSLRAGGSYGYTF
cdr3_nt: TGTGCCAGCAGCTCCTTACGGGCGGGGGGTTCCTATGGCTACACCTTC
clone_size: -
v_call: TRBV11-2
d_call: -
j_call: TRBJ1-2

cdr3_aa: CASNEGLPAYNSPLHF
cdr3_nt: TGTGCCAGCAATGAGGGCCTCCCGGCCTATAATTCACCCCTCCACTTT
clone_size: -
v_call: TRBV28
d_call: -
j_call: TRBJ1-6

cdr3_aa: CASSPQGSTYGYTF
cdr3_nt: TGTGCCAGCTCACCCCAGGGAAGTACCTATGGCTACACCTTC
clone_size: -
v_call: TRBV18
d_call: -
j_call: TRBJ1-2

cdr3_aa: CASSSSGGTYNEQFF
cdr3_nt: TGTGCCAGCAGCTCGAGCGGGGGAACCTACAATGAGCAGTTCTTC
clone_size: -
v_call: TRBV7-3
d_call: TRBD2
j_call: TRBJ2-1

cdr3_aa: CASSLAQGAYSPLHF
cdr3_nt: TGTGCCAGCAGCTTAGCGCAGGGGGCGTATTCACCCCTCCACTTT
clone_size: -
v_call: TRBV11-1
d_call: TRBD1
j_call: TRBJ1-6

cdr3_aa: CATSRGTGGAGYTF
cdr3_nt: TGTGCCACCAGCAGGGGTACAGGGGGCGCAGGCTACACCTTC
clone_size: -
v_call: TRBV15
d_call: TRBD1
j_call: TRBJ1-2

cdr3_aa: CASSNGLAGDTQYF
cdr3_nt: TGTGCCAGCAGCAACGGACTAGCGGGCGATACGCAGTATTTT
clone_size: -
v_call: TRBV6-6
d_call: TRBD2
j_call: TRBJ2-3

cdr3_aa: CASSVQGASMSEQYF
cdr3_nt: TGTGCCAGCAGCGTACAGGGCGCATCAATGAGCGAGCAGTACTTC
clone_size: -
v_call: TRBV9
d_call: -
j_call: TRBJ2-7

cdr3_aa: CASSSGQGKIYGYTF
cdr3_nt: TGTGCCAGTAGTTCCGGACAGGGTAAAATCTATGGCTACACCTTC
clone_size: -
v_call: TRBV19
d_call: TRBD1
j_call: TRBJ1-2

cdr3_aa: CSVNIFSGNTIYF
cdr3_nt: TGCAGCGTTAACATCTTCTCTGGAAACACCATATATTTT
clone_size: once
v_call: TRBV29-1
d_call: -
j_call: TRBJ1-3

cdr3_aa: CASSSNQRQGMNTEAFF
cdr3_nt: TGTGCCAGCAGCTCAAATCAACGACAGGGAATGAACACTGAAGCTTTCTTT
clone_size: -
v_call: TRBV7-3
d_call: TRBD1
j_call: TRBJ1-1

cdr3_aa: CASSLGTGNQPQHF
cdr3_nt: TGTGCCAGCAGCTTGGGGACAGGGAATCAGCCCCAGCATTTT
clone_size: -
v_call: TRBV13
d_call: TRBD1
j_call: TRBJ1-5

cdr3_aa: CASSWGQGNTIYF
cdr3_nt: TGTGCCAGCAGCTGGGGACAGGGAAACACCATATATTTT
clone_size: -
v_call: TRBV6-5
d_call: TRBD1
j_call: TRBJ1-3

cdr3_aa: CASSPRQSNEKLFF
cdr3_nt: TGTGCCAGCTCACCAAGACAGTCTAATGAAAAACTGTTTTTT
clone_size: -
v_call: TRBV18
d_call: -
j_call: TRBJ1-4

cdr3_aa: CASSQQGVGSSPLHF
cdr3_nt: TGTGCCAGCAGCCAACAGGGGGTAGGAAGTTCACCCCTCCACTTT
clone_size: -
v_call: TRBV9
d_call: TRBD1
j_call: TRBJ1-6

cdr3_aa: CASSLGAGGQPQHF
cdr3_nt: TGCGCCAGCAGCTTGGGGGCAGGAGGTCAGCCCCAGCATTTT
clone_size: -
v_call: TRBV5-1
d_call: -
j_call: TRBJ1-5

cdr3_aa: CASSLAQGVYGYTF
cdr3_nt: TGTGCCAGCAGCTTGGCACAGGGGGTCTATGGCTACACCTTC
clone_size: -
v_call: TRBV5-6
d_call: TRBD1
j_call: TRBJ1-2

cdr3_aa: CASSSRTNSNQPQHF
cdr3_nt: TGTGCCAGCAGCTCACGGACAAATAGCAATCAGCCCCAGCATTTT
clone_size: -
v_call: TRBV7-2
d_call: -
j_call: TRBJ1-5

cdr3_aa: CASQTFPGSPLHF
cdr3_nt: TGTGCCTCACAAACATTCCCCGGGTCACCCCTCCACTTT
clone_size: -
v_call: TRBV30
d_call: -
j_call: TRBJ1-6

cdr3_aa: CASSSTGQPQHF
cdr3_nt: TGTGCCAGCAGTTCCACGGGTCAGCCCCAGCATTTT
clone_size: once
v_call: TRBV6-5
d_call: -
j_call: TRBJ1-5

cdr3_aa: CASSQSPTGFTGELFF
cdr3_nt: TGCGCCAGCAGTCAATCACCCACAGGGTTCACCGGGGAGCTGTTTTTT
clone_size: -
v_call: TRBV23-1
d_call: -
j_call: TRBJ2-2

cdr3_aa: CASRVTGAGANVLTF
cdr3_nt: TGTGCCAGCAGAGTTACAGGGGCTGGGGCCAACGTCCTGACTTTC
clone_size: -
v_call: TRBV2
d_call: TRBD1
j_call: TRBJ2-6

cdr3_aa: CASSLPGAGGDQETQYF
cdr3_nt: TGTGCCAGCAGCCTTCCCGGGGCAGGGGGAGATCAAGAGACCCAGTACTTC
clone_size: -
v_call: TRBV5-6
d_call: TRBD1
j_call: TRBJ2-5

cdr3_aa: CASSYDTRAQHF
cdr3_nt: TGTGCCAGCAGTTATGACACCAGGGCCCAGCATTTT
clone_size: -
v_call: TRBV2
d_call: -
j_call: TRBJ1-5

cdr3_aa: CASSTRVSEVTGELFF
cdr3_nt: TGTGCCAGCAGCACCCGGGTTAGCGAAGTCACCGGGGAGCTGTTTTTT
clone_size: -
v_call: TRBV7-9
d_call: -
j_call: TRBJ2-2

cdr3_aa: CASSLYTVSTDTQYF
cdr3_nt: TGTGCCAGCAGCTTATATACAGTGAGCACAGATACGCAGTATTTT
clone_size: -
v_call: TRBV7-3
d_call: -
j_call: TRBJ2-3

cdr3_aa: CASSLGGQSRMNEKLFF
cdr3_nt: TGCGCCAGCAGCTTGGGGGGCCAGTCCCGGATGAATGAAAAACTGTTTTTT
clone_size: -
v_call: TRBV5-1
d_call: -
j_call: TRBJ1-4

cdr3_aa: CASSLGGQGKETQYF
cdr3_nt: TGTGCCAGCAGCTTAGGGGGACAGGGGAAAGAGACCCAGTACTTC
clone_size: -
v_call: TRBV7-7
d_call: TRBD1
j_call: TRBJ2-5

cdr3_aa: CASSLEERRAPMKPQHF
cdr3_nt: TGCGCCAGCAGCTTGGAGGAGAGGAGGGCCCCAATGAAGCCCCAGCATTTT
clone_size: once
v_call: TRBV5-1
d_call: -
j_call: TRBJ1-5

cdr3_aa: CASSSTSGGSYEQYF
cdr3_nt: TGTGCCAGCAGCTCAACTAGCGGGGGATCCTACGAGCAGTACTTC
clone_size: -
v_call: TRBV11-2
d_call: TRBD2
j_call: TRBJ2-7

cdr3_aa: CASSVETGSGNTIYF
cdr3_nt: TGTGCCAGCAGCGTAGAGACGGGCTCTGGAAACACCATATATTTT
clone_size: -
v_call: TRBV9
d_call: -
j_call: TRBJ1-3

cdr3_aa: CASSTRQGSSYNSPLHF
cdr3_nt: TGTGCCAGCAGCACCCGACAGGGCTCCTCCTATAATTCACCCCTCCACTTT
clone_size: -
v_call: TRBV11-3
d_call: TRBD1
j_call: TRBJ1-6

cdr3_aa: CASSLRGTGVFGNEQFF
cdr3_nt: TGTGCCAGCAGCTTAAGGGGTACTGGCGTTTTTGGGAATGAGCAGTTCTTC
clone_size: -
v_call: TRBV7-8
d_call: -
j_call: TRBJ2-1

cdr3_aa: CASSSGQNEKLFF
cdr3_nt: TGTGCCAGCAGTTCGGGACAGAATGAAAAACTGTTTTTT
clone_size: -
v_call: TRBV28
d_call: TRBD1
j_call: TRBJ1-4